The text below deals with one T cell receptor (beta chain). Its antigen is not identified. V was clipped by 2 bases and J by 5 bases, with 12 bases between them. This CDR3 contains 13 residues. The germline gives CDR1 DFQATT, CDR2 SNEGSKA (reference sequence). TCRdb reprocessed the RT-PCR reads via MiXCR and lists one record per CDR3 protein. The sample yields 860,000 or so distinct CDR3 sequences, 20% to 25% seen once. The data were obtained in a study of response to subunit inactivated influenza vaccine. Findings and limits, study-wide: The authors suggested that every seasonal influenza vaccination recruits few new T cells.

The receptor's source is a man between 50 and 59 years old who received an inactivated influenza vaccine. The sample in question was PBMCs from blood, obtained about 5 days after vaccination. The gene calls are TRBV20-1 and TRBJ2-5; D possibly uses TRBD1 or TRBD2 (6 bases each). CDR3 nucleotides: TGCAGTGCTAGACAAACAGGGAGGGAGACCCAGTACTTC. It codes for CSARQTGRETQYF.